These 31 T cell receptor beta chains originate from one sample sequenced in a study of blood T cell repertoires in COVID-19. The table came from immunoSEQ multiplex PCR; TCRdb's copy has only in-frame clones and leaves some out. The sample shows about 73,000 clones, roughly 84% of them seen only once. What was sequenced was peripheral blood. These receptors were obtained from a human donor in a cohort sampled during active COVID-19.

The V and J genes are TRBV28 and TRBJ2-1; 9 nucleotides agree with TRBD1. Per germline, CDR1 MDHEN and CDR2 SYDVKM. The V gene end was trimmed by 6 bases and the J gene end by 7 bases; junction bases not matched to a gene: 10. There are 15 residues in the CDR3. The DNA for the CDR3 is TGTGCCAGCAGGACACCGGGACAGGGAACAAATGAGCAGTTCTTC. Encoded protein: CASRTPGQGTNEQFF.

The V and J genes are TRBV6-5 and TRBJ1-6; D possibly corresponds to TRBD1 (5 bases). The V and J ends lost 7 bases and 5 bases respectively, with 15 bases between them. Germline loops: CDR1 MNHEY, CDR2 SVGAGI. The CDR3 is 15 amino acids. CDR3 DNA sequence: TGTGCCAGCATAACAGACTGGGGGGATAATTCACCCCTCCACTTT. Amino acid sequence: CASITDWGDNSPLHF.

This chain connects TRBV6-5 to TRBJ2-7; 9 bases agree with TRBD1. V was clipped by 10 bases and J by 0 bases; unmatched bases: 4. Germline values: CDR1 MNHEY, CDR2 SVGAGI. CDR3 length equals 13 residues. DNA for the CDR3: TGTGCCACCCCGGGACAGGGCTCCTACGAGCAGTACTTC. Residues: CATPGQGSYEQYF.

This chain connects TRBV18 to TRBJ1-4, with D tentatively TRBD1 (6 bases). Germline V gene data show CDR1 as KGHSH and CDR2 as LQKENI. Trimming removed 3 bases at V and 6 bases at J, with 20 bases between. The CDR3 covers 17 residues. CDR3 DNA sequence: TGTGCCAGCTCACCTACAGGGCCACTTAACCCTTATGAAAAACTGTTTTTT. Its protein is CASSPTGPLNPYEKLFF.

The chain has TRBV19 and TRBJ2-1; 8 bases line up with TRBD1. Trimming cost V 5 bases and J 4 bases; bases outside gene matches: 7. CDR1 LNHDA and CDR2 SQIVND come from the germline V gene (reference sequence). The CDR3 has 15 amino acids. In DNA, the CDR3 is TGTGCCAGTAGTCCAATCGACAGGGGATACAATGAGCAGTTCTTC. Its protein product is CASSPIDRGYNEQFF. The entire variable domain, with the rest obtained from reference TRBV19 and TRBJ2-1, is as follows: DGGITQSPKYLFRKEGQNVTLSCEQNLNHDAMYWYRQDPGQGLRLIYYSQIVNDFQKGDIAEGYSVSREKKESFPLTVTSAQKNPTAFYLCASSPIDRGYNEQFFGPGTRLTVL.

The chain links TRBV4-2 to TRBJ1-4; D is possibly TRBD1 (5 bases). The germline gives CDR1 LGHNA, CDR2 YNFKEQ. The ends were cut back, 3 bases at V and 0 bases at J, with 14 bases in the middle. The length of the CDR3 is 17 residues. CDR3 protein: CASSQKGLLATNEKLFF. DNA of the CDR3: TGTGCCAGCAGCCAGAAGGGACTCCTCGCAACTAATGAAAAACTGTTTTTT.

The chain employs TRBV5-4 and TRBJ2-7, with a weak D call TRBD1 (6 bases). V dropped 5 bases and J dropped 5 bases, with 23 bases sitting between them. Germline values: CDR1 SGHNT, CDR2 YYREEE (reference sequence). The CDR3 runs 16 residues. CDR3 bases: TGTGCCAGCAGTCCCCGCCGGTCTCAGGGGATCGACGAGCAGTACTTC. Translated: CASSPRRSQGIDEQYF.

This clone was found a few times. J is TRBJ1-2 and V is TRBV7-9; perhaps TRBD1 as D (5 bases). The CDR3 consists of 14 residues. Trimming shortened V by 6 bases and J by 4 bases, and 15 bases separated the two germline ends. Germline V gene data show CDR1 as SEHNR and CDR2 as FQNEAQ (reference sequence). DNA of the CDR3: TGTGCCAGCAGTCCCCAGCCGACAGTCTATGGCTACACCTTC. The encoded protein is CASSPQPTVYGYTF.

The gene calls are TRBV6-1 and TRBJ2-7, with D hard to call. This CDR3 is 16 amino acids long. V was cut by 2 bases and J by 1 base, with 15 bases left in between. Germline CDR1 reads MNHNS; CDR2 reads SASEGT. The DNA for the CDR3 is TGTGCCAGCAGTGAATTGGGCTATACAAAATCCTACGAGCAGTACTTC. Translating gives CASSELGYTKSYEQYF.

The V gene is TRBV5-1, the J gene TRBJ2-5; 8 bases are a match to TRBD1. CDR3 length equals 15 residues. The germline V gene encodes CDR1 SGHRS and CDR2 YFSETQ. With V trimmed by 0 bases and J by 2 bases, 3 bases remained unmatched. Written as DNA, the CDR3 is TGCGCCAGCAGCTTGGGGGACAGGTTGCAAGAGACCCAGTACTTC. Encoded protein: CASSLGDRLQETQYF.

This clone was seen ten or more times. This sequence joins TRBV7-8 and TRBJ2-1; D is perhaps TRBD1 (5 bases). The V gene lost 5 bases and the J gene lost 9 bases, with 11 bases spanning the gap. Germline V lookup: CDR1 SGHVS, CDR2 FQNEAQ. This CDR3 contains 12 residues. The CDR3 here is CASSPVQGEQFF. The CDR3 region has the DNA TGTGCCAGCAGCCCCGTCCAGGGTGAGCAGTTCTTC.

The chain links TRBV5-4 to TRBJ2-3, with a possible D match to TRBD2 (5 bases). The CDR3 contains 14 residues. Between the trimmed V and J ends, which lost 4 bases and 3 bases, there was a span of 12 bases. The germline CDR1 and CDR2 sequences are SGHNT and YYREEE (reference sequence). The CDR3 region is CASSRTRGTDTQYF. The CDR3 region has the DNA TGTGCCAGCAGCCGGACCCGGGGTACAGATACGCAGTATTTT.

This chain links TRBV11-2 with TRBJ1-4; 7 positions match TRBD1. Germline V gives CDR1 SGHAT, CDR2 FQNNGV. Trimming cost V 5 bases and J 8 bases; bases outside gene matches: 8. The CDR3 length is 14 residues. The CDR3 DNA is TGTGCCAGCAGCCCACAGGGGATCGGAGAAAAACTGTTTTTT. Protein: CASSPQGIGEKLFF.

There are a few counts of this clone. The chain recombines TRBV7-9 with TRBJ2-2; D gene ambiguous. Trimming pared 4 bases from V and 6 bases from J, leaving 6 bases between. Germline assignment: CDR1 SEHNR and CDR2 FQNEAQ (reference sequence). CDR3 size: 12 residues. CDR3 protein: CASSSRPGELFF. In nucleotides, the CDR3 is TGTGCCAGCAGCTCCAGGCCCGGGGAGCTGTTTTTT.

CDR3 nucleotide sequence: TGTGCCAGCAGTGCCCGTCAGGGGTGGGAGCAGTTCTTC. Amino acids: CASSARQGWEQFF. V usage is TRBV6-4 and J usage is TRBJ2-1; TRBD1 might be the D (6 bases). Looked up from germline, CDR1 is MRHNA and CDR2 is SNTAGT. V was pared by 4 bases and J by 10 bases, with 14 bases between. The CDR3 runs 13 residues.

The chain couples TRBV7-8 to TRBJ2-7, with D hard to call. The CDR3 covers 14 residues. Trimming left V 8 bases short and J 4 bases short, with 18 bases between. Per germline, CDR1 SGHVS and CDR2 FQNEAQ. The CDR3, as DNA: TGTGCCAGCCTTCCCAGCGACCGTATATACGAGCAGTACTTC. Translating gives CASLPSDRIYEQYF.

This rearrangement joins TRBV7-6 to TRBJ2-3; 10 bases are shared with TRBD2. CDR1 is SGHVS and CDR2 is FNYEAQ in the germline V gene. This CDR3 region has 16 residues. J was trimmed by 3 bases and V by 1 base; bases with no gene match: 4. This chain's CDR3 is CASSLGSGGVTDTQYF. DNA for the CDR3: TGTGCCAGCAGCTTAGGGAGCGGGGGGGTTACAGATACGCAGTATTTT.

This clone came up a few times. This rearrangement joins TRBV11-2 to TRBJ2-7; 7 bases line up with TRBD2. The CDR3 length is 11 residues. Germline assignment: CDR1 SGHAT and CDR2 FQNNGV. Trimming cost V 4 bases and J 7 bases; bases outside gene matches: 1. This CDR3 is CASSSGGEQYF. The CDR3 region has the DNA TGTGCCAGCAGCTCCGGGGGGGAGCAGTACTTC.

This chain connects TRBV9 to TRBJ2-1; perhaps TRBD1 as D (6 bases). This CDR3 is 12 amino acids long. V was shortened by 4 bases and J by 9 bases, with 11 bases between the two germline ends. The germline CDR1 and CDR2 sequences are SGDLS and YYNGEE. The CDR3 region has the DNA TGTGCCAGCAGCATACAGGGAATTGAGCAGTTCTTC. Amino acids: CASSIQGIEQFF.

The J gene is TRBJ1-2, the V gene TRBV11-3, with a weak D call TRBD1 (6 bases). Germline V gives CDR1 SGHNT, CDR2 YENEEA. V was pared by 5 bases and J by 12 bases, with 16 bases between. CDR3 length: 12 residues. The CDR3 DNA reads as TGTGCCAGCAGCGGGCACAAGGGGGGGAACACCTTC. This encodes CASSGHKGGNTF.

The gene calls are TRBV19 and TRBJ2-5, with 7 bases lining up with TRBD1. Germline CDR1 is LNHDA and CDR2 is SQIVND (reference sequence). V was clipped by 9 bases and J by 10 bases; unmatched bases: 8. The CDR3 totals 11 residues. The CDR3 protein is CASRTGRHQYF. The CDR3 DNA follows: TGTGCCAGCCGGACAGGTCGACACCAGTACTTC.

V usage is TRBV11-3 and J usage is TRBJ1-3; D remains ambiguous. The CDR3 extends over 17 amino acids. V lost 5 bases and J 0 bases, leaving 17 bases between the germline ends. Germline V gene data show CDR1 as SGHNT and CDR2 as YENEEA. DNA of the CDR3: TGTGCCAGCAGCCCCCCCCCTGCAGGAACCTCTGGAAACACCATATATTTT. Translating it yields CASSPPPAGTSGNTIYF.

This clone was observed at least ten times. The chain couples TRBV24-1 to TRBJ1-1; 11 bases fit TRBD1. Germline loops: CDR1 KGHDR, CDR2 SFDVKD. The CDR3 runs to 16 residues. V was clipped by 3 bases and J by 1 base; unmatched bases: 3. For the CDR3, the DNA is TGTGCCACCAGTGATGGGACAGGGGGAAGGAACACTGAAGCTTTCTTT. This translates into CATSDGTGGRNTEAFF.

This chain links TRBV3-1 (or the pseudogene TRBV3-2) with TRBJ1-6, with D perhaps matching TRBD1 (5 bases). CDR1 is LGHDT, CDR2 YNNKEL, per germline (reference sequence). V lost 3 bases to trimming and J lost 7 bases, with 13 bases between them. CDR3 length: 15 amino acids. The CDR3 loop is CASSQSRRANSPLHF. As DNA, the CDR3 is TGTGCCAGCAGCCAGTCTCGCAGGGCAAATTCACCCCTCCACTTT.

The chain couples TRBV5-4 to TRBJ2-5; 8 bases match TRBD1. The CDR3 is made up of 15 amino acids. V gave up 1 base and J gave up 4 bases; unmatched junction bases: 6. CDR1 is SGHNT and CDR2 is YYREEE in the germline V gene (reference sequence). The CDR3 loop is CASSLTGGIGETQYF. CDR3 sequence (DNA): TGTGCCAGCAGCTTGACAGGGGGGATCGGAGAGACCCAGTACTTC.

This clone was observed a few times. V and J are TRBV7-2 and TRBJ2-7; D not resolved. This CDR3 region has 13 residues. Per the germline V gene, CDR1 is SGHTA and CDR2 is FQGNSA. The germline V and J ends were trimmed by 1 base and 3 bases, with 7 bases remaining between them. The CDR3 sequence is CASSLVSGYEQYF. DNA of the CDR3: TGTGCCAGCAGCTTAGTGTCGGGCTACGAGCAGTACTTC. Filled out from reference TRBV7-2 and TRBJ2-7, the complete variable domain reads GAGVSQSPSNKVTEKGKDVELRCDPISGHTALYWYRQSLGQGLEFLIYFQGNSAPDKSGLPSDRFSAERTGGSVSTLTIQRTQQEDSAVYLCASSLVSGYEQYFGPGTRLTVT.

This clone was recorded a few times. This chain joins TRBV4-2 and TRBJ1-5; 8 bases align to TRBD1. The CDR3 covers 13 residues. Germline trimming cut 1 base from V and 15 bases from J; bases unmatched to any gene: 8. Germline values: CDR1 LGHNA, CDR2 YNFKEQ. DNA for the CDR3: TGTGCCAGCAGCCAAGGGACAGGGAGGTCATCGCATTTT. Protein: CASSQGTGRSSHF.

The chain uses TRBV18 and TRBJ1-4, with TRBD1 identical over 7 bases. Trimming cost V 5 bases and J 7 bases; bases outside gene matches: 10. CDR3 length: 15 residues. CDR1 and CDR2 (germline): KGHSH, LQKENI. The DNA for the CDR3 is TGTGCCAGCTCAGCGGGGACAGACCAGGGTGAAAAACTGTTTTTT. It translates to CASSAGTDQGEKLFF.

The chain couples TRBV5-4 to TRBJ2-2; D ambiguous. Deletions cut 0 bases from V and 4 bases from J, with 16 bases between. Germline V CDR1 and CDR2: SGHNT, YYREEE (reference sequence). The CDR3 extends over 17 amino acids. The CDR3 DNA follows: TGTGCCAGCAGCTTGGTACTTGGAACCCTAGGCACCGGGGAGCTGTTTTTT. Protein sequence: CASSLVLGTLGTGELFF.

The J gene is TRBJ2-7, the V gene TRBV7-9; 7 bases align to TRBD1. Germline values: CDR1 SEHNR, CDR2 FQNEAQ (reference sequence). CDR3 size: 16 residues. Trimming at V came to 5 bases and at J to 3 bases, leaving 13 bases not matched to a gene. CDR3 region: CASSRIRGPEFYEQYF. The CDR3 DNA reads TGTGCCAGCAGCCGAATTAGGGGGCCCGAGTTCTACGAGCAGTACTTC.

The chain combines TRBV7-2 with TRBJ1-4, with D uncertain. The germline V and J ends were trimmed by 2 bases and 2 bases, with 6 bases remaining between them. The CDR3 is made up of 14 amino acids. Germline-derived CDR1 and CDR2 are SGHTA and FQGNSA. The DNA for the CDR3 is TGTGCCAGCAGCTTACTCTCTACTAATGAAAAACTGTTTTTT. Its protein is CASSLLSTNEKLFF.